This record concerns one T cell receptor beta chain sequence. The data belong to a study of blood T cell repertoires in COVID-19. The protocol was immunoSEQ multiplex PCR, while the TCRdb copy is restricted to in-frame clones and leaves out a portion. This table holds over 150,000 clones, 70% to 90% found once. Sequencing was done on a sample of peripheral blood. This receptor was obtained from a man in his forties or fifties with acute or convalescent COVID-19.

DNA of the CDR3: TGTGCCAGCAGTCGGGGGGGGAGGGACGGTGAGCAGTTCTTC. It encodes CASSRGGRDGEQFF. The chain links TRBV25-1 to TRBJ2-1, with 8 bases matching TRBD2. With V trimmed by 5 bases and J by 9 bases, 9 bases remained unmatched. CDR1 and CDR2 (germline): MGHDK, SYGVNS. The CDR3 length is 14 residues.